This T cell receptor (beta chain) was identified in a study of blood T cell repertoires in COVID-19. Study overall: The United States, Italy and Spain provided the acute and convalescent COVID-19 samples.

Study processing details: Estimation of nucleated cell counts relied on the amplification of reference gene primers. Sequenced by immunoSEQ multiplex PCR; TCRdb stores in-frame clones only, minus some. That table furnishes V, J and clone size, whereas the DNA furnished D and trimming. Here the sample spans 250,000 to 350,000 clones, 88% being singletons. The CDR3 has 14 residues. Looked up from germline, CDR1 is SGHAT and CDR2 is FQNNGV. V lost 0 bases to trimming and J lost 0 bases, with 5 bases between them. The receptor's source is a woman aged 25-40 years with COVID-19, enrolled during active disease. Sequences were obtained from peripheral blood. The V gene is TRBV11-2, the J gene TRBJ1-2; the D is unclear. The CDR3: CASSLELANYGYTF. The CDR3 DNA sequence: TGTGCCAGCAGCTTAGAACTAGCTAACTATGGCTACACCTTC.